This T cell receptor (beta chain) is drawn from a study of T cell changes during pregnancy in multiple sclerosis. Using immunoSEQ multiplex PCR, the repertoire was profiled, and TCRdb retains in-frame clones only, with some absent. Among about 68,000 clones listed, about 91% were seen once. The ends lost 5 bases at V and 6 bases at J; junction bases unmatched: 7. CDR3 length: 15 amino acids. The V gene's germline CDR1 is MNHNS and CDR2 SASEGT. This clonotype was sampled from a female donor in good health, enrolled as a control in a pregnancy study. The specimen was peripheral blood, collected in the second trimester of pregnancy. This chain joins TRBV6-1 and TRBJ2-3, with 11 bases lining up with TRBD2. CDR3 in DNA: TGTGCCAGCAGTTCCGGGACTAGCGGAGCCGATACGCAGTATTTT. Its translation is CASSSGTSGADTQYF.